What follows describes a single T cell receptor beta chain. The target antigen is unknown. The time point here: persistent/refractory GD, antithyroid drugs over 5 years with positive TRAb. After RNA was extracted from PBMCs, the TCR library was made from it. Enrollment of patients was through an endocrinology department in Xi'an, China. Both iRepertoire HTBI primers and Arm-PCR of CDR3 regions were used to build the TCR beta libraries. Using its own MiXCR run on the multiplex PCR reads, TCRdb lists one record per CDR3 protein. The sample holds a few hundred thousand distinct CDR3 sequences, roughly 24% seen once. Germline trimming cut 2 bases from V and 11 bases from J; bases unmatched to any gene: 15. The CDR3 runs 16 residues. Germline assignment: CDR1 SGHDT and CDR2 YYEEEE. This specimen belongs to a study of regulatory T cells in long-lasting Graves disease. Study-wide points: Persistent patients shared fewer than 3,500 public clonotypes among themselves. Newly diagnosed patients shared fewer, at about a thousand. Less diverse TCR repertoires were seen in persistent Graves' patients than in newly diagnosed ones.

This TCR came from a woman between 40 and 50 years old with Graves disease. The sequencing here drew on peripheral blood mononuclear cells (PBMCs), taken when the disease was refractory, from a patient treated with antithyroid drugs. This sequence joins TRBV5-6 and TRBJ1-4; 7 nucleotides line up with TRBD1. CDR3 loop: CASSLLQGQLGGKLFF. The CDR3 DNA reads TGTGCCAGCAGCTTATTACAGGGGCAACTAGGTGGGAAACTGTTTTTT.